This TCR beta chain was identified in a study of HIV-infected patients and healthy controls. Study findings and constraints: Mean usage of eight alpha and eight beta V genes differed significantly in HIV-infected patients versus controls.

Alpha and beta constant-region primers primed reverse transcription of approximately 0.55 ug RNA. Alpha and beta chain libraries were made separately by chain-specific third strand synthesis with multiplexing indices. The SP2 site served as the priming point for second strand synthesis. A short first PCR added P5 and P7 adapter elements and a second index. TCRdb processed the 5' RACE reads anew with MiXCR; each CDR3 protein has one entry. The sample gives roughly 7,500 distinct CDR3 sequences, around 6.7% of which show up once; over 20% is in the top ten. There are many counts of this clonotype. Its antigen is unidentified. As an off-target read in a library built for alpha chains, this beta chain has a frequency of little significance. Antiretroviral therapy had run roughly three months, about 14 weeks, before follow-up blood collection. The repertoire came from unfractionated whole blood and reflected all unsorted peripheral T cells. Donors lacked febrile or AIDS-related illness, tumors, and hepatitis B or C coinfection.

Unmatched junction bases numbered 10, after V lost 4 bases and J lost 5 bases. CDR1 is DFQATT and CDR2 is SNEGSKA in the germline V gene (reference sequence). The length of the CDR3 is 14 residues. The chain couples TRBV20-1 to TRBJ2-5, with TRBD2 identical over 7 bases. The sample here was blood, taken during antiretroviral therapy. This clonotype was sampled from an adult with HIV infection. This CDR3 reads CSATGTIPTETQYF. CDR3 DNA sequence: TGCAGTGCTACAGGGACTATTCCTACGGAGACCCAGTACTTC.